The 4 T cell receptor beta chains below were found in one sample sequenced in a study of cytomegalovirus exposure and HLA in healthy donors. A multiplex PCR was run with 60 Vbeta primers and 13 Jbeta primers. Assay: immunoSEQ multiplex PCR; the TCRdb copy retains only in-frame clones and omits some. The data hold fewer than 200,000 clones, with 70% to 85% observed a single time. The sequenced sample was PBMCs. These receptors originate from a middle-aged man in good health and CMV-seronegative.

The J gene is TRBJ1-2, the V gene TRBV6-1; 7 positions match TRBD1. V shed 8 bases, J shed 8 bases, and the junction held 11 bases outside the gene matches. Germline CDR1 is MNHNS and CDR2 is SASEGT. This CDR3 is built from 13 residues. The CDR3 DNA follows: TGTGCCAGCGGCCAGACAGGGCCCGGGGGCTACACCTTC. Translating it yields CASGQTGPGGYTF.

J is TRBJ1-4 and V is TRBV5-1, with D perhaps TRBD1 (5 bases). The CDR3 is 15 amino acids. Trimming removed 5 bases at V and 7 bases at J, with 18 bases between. Per germline, CDR1 SGHRS and CDR2 YFSETQ. CDR3 amino acids: CASRPLAAGGEKLFF. CDR3 in DNA: TGCGCCAGCAGACCCCTTGCCGCGGGGGGTGAAAAACTGTTTTTT.

The chain combines TRBV6-4 with TRBJ2-1; possible D gene TRBD2, 5 bases. CDR3 length: 13 amino acids. The germline CDR1 and CDR2 sequences are MRHNA and SNTAGT. Between the trimmed V and J ends, which lost 0 bases and 10 bases, there was a span of 10 bases. CDR3 protein: CASSDSEAGEQFF. The DNA of the CDR3 is TGTGCCAGCAGTGACTCGGAGGCCGGGGAGCAGTTCTTC.

The chain has TRBV6-5 and TRBJ2-2; TRBD2 is a possible D gene (6 bases). Trimming removed 5 bases from V and 3 bases from J, with 10 bases in between. The CDR3 consists of 14 residues. The germline gives CDR1 MNHEY, CDR2 SVGAGI. The CDR3 loop is CASSTGGDTGELFF. The CDR3 nucleotides read TGTGCCAGCAGTACCGGGGGAGACACCGGGGAGCTGTTTTTT.